One sample yielded the 3 T cell receptor beta chains listed below, sequenced in a study of post-analysis software for immune sequencing data. Study-wide findings and caveats: Included in a set of a handful of TRBV segments more frequent in patients than controls were TRBV5-6, TRBV5-1 and TRBV20-1.

Each TCR beta cDNA library carried unique molecular identifiers. TCRdb itself ran the PCR reads through MiXCR, one entry per CDR3 protein. Among hundreds of thousands of distinct CDR3 sequences, 44% were seen once, and the ten largest hold approximately 1.7%. These receptors are not linked to any known antigen. The sequencing input was blood. The receptors come from a girl aged 10 to 17 with multiple sclerosis.

This clonotype came up once. This rearrangement joins TRBV5-1 to TRBJ1-1; 9 bases are shared with TRBD1. The CDR3 has 14 residues. The V gene's germline CDR1 is SGHRS and CDR2 YFSETQ. V dropped 2 bases and J dropped 4; count of bases not matched to a gene: 3. CDR3 loop: CASSFLTGGTEAFF. The CDR3 bases are TGCGCCAGCAGCTTCTTGACAGGGGGCACTGAAGCTTTCTTT.

The chain recombines TRBV20-1 with TRBJ2-1; D is possibly TRBD2 (5 bases). Germline assignment: CDR1 DFQATT and CDR2 SNEGSKA (reference sequence). This CDR3 region has 14 residues. Trimming removed 3 bases at V and 4 bases at J, with 13 bases between. CDR3 sequence (DNA): TGCAGTGCTAGGCCTAGCCTCCATTACAATGAGCAGTTCTTC. This encodes CSARPSLHYNEQFF.

The rearrangement links TRBV12-3 or TRBV12-4 to TRBJ2-4, with 11 positions matching TRBD2. The trim removed 1 base at V and 0 bases at J, leaving 8 bases unmatched. This CDR3 has 19 residues. In DNA, the CDR3 is TGTGCCAGCAGTTTAGACACTAGCGGGAGAGCTCAAGCCAAAAACATTCAGTACTTC. Its translation is CASSLDTSGRAQAKNIQYF.